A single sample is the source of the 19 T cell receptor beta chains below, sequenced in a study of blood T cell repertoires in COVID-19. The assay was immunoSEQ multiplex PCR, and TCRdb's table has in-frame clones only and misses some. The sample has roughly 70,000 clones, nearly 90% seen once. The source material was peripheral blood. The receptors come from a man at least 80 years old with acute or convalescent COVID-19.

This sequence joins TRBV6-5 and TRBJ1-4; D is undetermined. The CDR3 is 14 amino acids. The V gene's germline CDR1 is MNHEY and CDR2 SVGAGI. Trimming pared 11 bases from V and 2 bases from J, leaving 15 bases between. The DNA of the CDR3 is TGTGCCTCGGGTTTGGTTTCGACTAATGAAAAACTGTTTTTT. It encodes CASGLVSTNEKLFF.

The CDR3 nucleotides read TGTGCCACCAGTCAGGGATCTAATGAAAAACTGTTTTTT. As protein: CATSQGSNEKLFF. This chain joins TRBV24-1 and TRBJ1-4; D is possibly TRBD1 (5 bases). Germline CDR1 reads KGHDR; CDR2 reads SFDVKD. CDR3 length: 13 amino acids. Trimming cost V 6 bases and J 3 bases, with 7 bases left between them.

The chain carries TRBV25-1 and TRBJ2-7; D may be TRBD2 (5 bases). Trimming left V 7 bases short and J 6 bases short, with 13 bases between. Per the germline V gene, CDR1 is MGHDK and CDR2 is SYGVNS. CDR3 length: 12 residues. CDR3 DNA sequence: TGTGCCAGCACGCCGGGAATGGGCGAGCAGTACTTC. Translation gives CASTPGMGEQYF.

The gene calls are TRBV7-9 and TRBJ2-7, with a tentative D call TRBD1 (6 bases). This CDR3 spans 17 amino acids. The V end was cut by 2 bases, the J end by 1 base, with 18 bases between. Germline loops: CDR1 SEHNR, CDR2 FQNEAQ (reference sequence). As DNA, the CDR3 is TGTGCCAGCAGCTTAATTTCCAGGACAGACCTATCCTACGAGCAGTACTTC. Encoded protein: CASSLISRTDLSYEQYF.

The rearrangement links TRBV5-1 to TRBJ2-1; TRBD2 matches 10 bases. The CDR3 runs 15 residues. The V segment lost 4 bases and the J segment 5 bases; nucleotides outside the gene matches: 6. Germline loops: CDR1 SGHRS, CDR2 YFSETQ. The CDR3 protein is CASSPGTSDDNEQFF. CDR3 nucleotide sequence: TGCGCCAGCAGCCCAGGGACTAGCGATGACAATGAGCAGTTCTTC.

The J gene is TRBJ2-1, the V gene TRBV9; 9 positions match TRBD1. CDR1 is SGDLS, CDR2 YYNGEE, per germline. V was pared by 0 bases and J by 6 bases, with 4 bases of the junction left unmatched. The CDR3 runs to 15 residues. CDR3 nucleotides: TGTGCCAGCAGCGTAGCTGGGACAGGGATCAATGAGCAGTTCTTC. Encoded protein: CASSVAGTGINEQFF.

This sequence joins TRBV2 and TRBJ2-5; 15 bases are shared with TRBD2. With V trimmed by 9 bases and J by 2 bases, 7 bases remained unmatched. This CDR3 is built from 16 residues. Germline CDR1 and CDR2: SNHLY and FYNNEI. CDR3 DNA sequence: TGTGCCAGTTCGTTGGGACTAGCGGGGGGACAAGAGACCCAGTACTTC. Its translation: CASSLGLAGGQETQYF.

CDR3 loop: CASSLVQGPYEQYF. The CDR3 bases are TGTGCCAGCAGCTTAGTACAGGGGCCGTACGAGCAGTACTTC. The chain combines TRBV7-9 with TRBJ2-7; TRBD1 matches 7 bases. The CDR3 contains 14 residues. The ends lost 1 base at V and 4 bases at J; junction bases unmatched: 4. Germline V gene lookup returns CDR1 SEHNR and CDR2 FQNEAQ (reference sequence). The full variable domain, its missing parts supplied by reference TRBV7-9 and TRBJ2-7, is DTGVSQNPRHKITKRGQNVTFRCDPISEHNRLYWYRQTLGQGPEFLTYFQNEAQLEKSRLLSDRFSAERPKGSFSTLEIQRTEQGDSAMYLCASSLVQGPYEQYFGPGTRLTVT.

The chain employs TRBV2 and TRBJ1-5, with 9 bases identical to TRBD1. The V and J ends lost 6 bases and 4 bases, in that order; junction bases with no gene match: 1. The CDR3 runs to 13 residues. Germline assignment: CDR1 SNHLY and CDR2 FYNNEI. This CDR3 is CASSGQGNQPQHF. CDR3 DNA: TGTGCCAGCAGCGGACAGGGGAATCAGCCCCAGCATTTT.

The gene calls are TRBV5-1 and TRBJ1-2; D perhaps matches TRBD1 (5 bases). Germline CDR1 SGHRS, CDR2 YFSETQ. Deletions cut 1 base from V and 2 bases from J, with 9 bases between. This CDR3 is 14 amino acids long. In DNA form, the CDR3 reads TGCGCCAGCAGCTTGTTGGGGGGGAACTATGGCTACACCTTC. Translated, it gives CASSLLGGNYGYTF.

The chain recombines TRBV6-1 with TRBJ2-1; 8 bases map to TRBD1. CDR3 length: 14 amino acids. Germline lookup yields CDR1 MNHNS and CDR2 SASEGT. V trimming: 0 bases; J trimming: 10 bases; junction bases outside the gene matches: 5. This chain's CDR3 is CASSEAQTGVEQFF. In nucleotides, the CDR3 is TGTGCCAGCAGTGAAGCGCAGACAGGGGTAGAGCAGTTCTTC.

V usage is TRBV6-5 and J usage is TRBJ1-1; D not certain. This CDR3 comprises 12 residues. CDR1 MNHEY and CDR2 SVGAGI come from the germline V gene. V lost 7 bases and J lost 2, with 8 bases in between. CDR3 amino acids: CASKRYNTEAFF. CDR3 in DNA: TGTGCCAGCAAACGGTATAACACTGAAGCTTTCTTT.

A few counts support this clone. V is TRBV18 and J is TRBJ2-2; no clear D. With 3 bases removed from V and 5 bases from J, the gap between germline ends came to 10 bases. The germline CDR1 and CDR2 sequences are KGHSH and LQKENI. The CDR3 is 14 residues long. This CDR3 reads CASSPGSRTGELFF. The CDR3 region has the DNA TGTGCCAGCTCACCCGGGTCGCGAACCGGGGAGCTGTTTTTT.

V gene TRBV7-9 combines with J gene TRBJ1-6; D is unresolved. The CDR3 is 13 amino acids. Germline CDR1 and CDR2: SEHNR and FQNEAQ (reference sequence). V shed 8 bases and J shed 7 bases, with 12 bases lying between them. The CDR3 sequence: CASRVNGNSPLHF. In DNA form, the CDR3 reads TGTGCCAGCCGGGTGAACGGAAATTCACCCCTCCACTTT. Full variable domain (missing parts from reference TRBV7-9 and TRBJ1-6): DTGVSQNPRHKITKRGQNVTFRCDPISEHNRLYWYRQTLGQGPEFLTYFQNEAQLEKSRLLSDRFSAERPKGSFSTLEIQRTEQGDSAMYLCASRVNGNSPLHFGNGTRLTVT.

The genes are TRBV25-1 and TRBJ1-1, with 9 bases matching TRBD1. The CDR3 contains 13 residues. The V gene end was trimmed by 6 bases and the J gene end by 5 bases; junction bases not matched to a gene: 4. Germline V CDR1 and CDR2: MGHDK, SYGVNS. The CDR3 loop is CASRRTGETEAFF. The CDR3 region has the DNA TGTGCCAGCAGGAGGACAGGGGAGACTGAAGCTTTCTTT. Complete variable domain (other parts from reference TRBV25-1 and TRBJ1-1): EADIYQTPRYLVIGTGKKITLECSQTMGHDKMYWYQQDPGMELHLIHYSYGVNSTEKGDLSSESTVSRIRTEHFPLTLESARPSHTSQYLCASRRTGETEAFFGQGTRLTVV.

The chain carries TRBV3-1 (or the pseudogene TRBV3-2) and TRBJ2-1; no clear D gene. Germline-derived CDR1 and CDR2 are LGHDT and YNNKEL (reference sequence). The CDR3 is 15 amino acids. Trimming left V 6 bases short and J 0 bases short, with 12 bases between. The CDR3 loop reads CASSSHSSSYNEQFF. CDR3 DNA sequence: TGTGCCAGCAGTTCTCACTCGAGCTCCTACAATGAGCAGTTCTTC.

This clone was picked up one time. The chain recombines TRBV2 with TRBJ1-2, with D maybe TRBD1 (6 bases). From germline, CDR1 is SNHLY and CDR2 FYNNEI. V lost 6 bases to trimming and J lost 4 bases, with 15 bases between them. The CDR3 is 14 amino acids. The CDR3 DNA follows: TGTGCCAGCAGGTGGCAGACAGGTACCTATGGCTACACCTTC. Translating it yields CASRWQTGTYGYTF.

The CDR3 nucleotides read TGCAGCGTCCGAAGGCAGGGCAACACTGAAGCTTTCTTT. Translated: CSVRRQGNTEAFF. The chain is built from TRBV29-1 and TRBJ1-1; D is possibly TRBD1 (5 bases). The V end was cut by 6 bases, the J end by 2 bases, with 13 bases between. CDR1 and CDR2 (germline): SQVTM, ANQGSEA. This CDR3 contains 13 residues.

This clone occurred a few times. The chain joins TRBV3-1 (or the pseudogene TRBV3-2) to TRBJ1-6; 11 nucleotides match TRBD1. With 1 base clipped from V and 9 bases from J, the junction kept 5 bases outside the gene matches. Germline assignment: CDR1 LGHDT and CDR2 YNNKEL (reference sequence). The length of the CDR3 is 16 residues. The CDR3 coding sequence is TGTGCCAGCAGCCAAGTTCCGGGGACAGGGGGTTCACCCCTCCACTTT. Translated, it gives CASSQVPGTGGSPLHF.